A selection of T cell receptor beta chains follows, all from one sample in a study of blood T cell repertoires in COVID-19. This table comes from immunoSEQ multiplex PCR, and its TCRdb copy is limited to in-frame clones, with some not included. Seen here are more than 65,000 clones, roughly 87% observed once, and the top ten hold 12% to 15%. Material for sequencing was peripheral blood. The receptors here all came from a woman older than 75 with acute or convalescent COVID-19. The CDR3 runs from the conserved cysteine through the conserved F or W. D genes are given only for firm matches. Size is stated for part of the rows, as once, few or many counts, or as a class when the clone is expanded.

clone size	CDR3 length	D gene	J gene	V gene	CDR3 protein	CDR3 DNA
NA	20	TRBD1	TRBJ2-3	TRBV7-3	CASSLTPHRGLSSATDTQYF	TGTGCCAGCAGCTTAACCCCCCACAGGGGCTTGTCCTCCGCTACAGATACGCAGTATTTT
once	16	NA	TRBJ1-6	TRBV6-6	CATQDKVRALNSPLHF	TGTGCCACCCAGGATAAAGTGCGGGCCTTAAATTCACCCCTCCACTTT
NA	11	TRBD1	TRBJ2-7	TRBV20-1	CSAGQGYEQYF	TGCAGTGCTGGACAGGGGTACGAGCAGTACTTC
NA	15	TRBD1	TRBJ1-2	TRBV5-1	CASSLGEGAYYGYTF	TGCGCCAGCAGCTTGGGCGAGGGGGCCTACTATGGCTACACCTTC
many	15	TRBD2	TRBJ2-5	TRBV2	CASTPTSGRSETQYF	TGTGCCAGCACCCCGACTAGCGGGAGGTCAGAGACCCAGTACTTC
once	14	NA	TRBJ1-5	TRBV18	CASSLTESNQPQHF	TGTGCCAGCTCATTAACAGAGAGCAATCAGCCCCAGCATTTT
NA	16	NA	TRBJ2-2	TRBV27	CASRGGGQVGTGELFF	TGTGCCAGCAGAGGGGGGGGACAGGTGGGAACCGGGGAGCTGTTTTTT
NA	19	TRBD2	TRBJ2-5	TRBV13	CASSLGLLAGGPREETQYF	TGTGCCAGCAGCTTAGGTCTACTAGCGGGAGGCCCTAGAGAAGAGACCCAGTACTTC
few	15	TRBD1	TRBJ1-5	TRBV2	CASRTGGWGNQPQHF	TGTGCCAGCAGAACAGGGGGCTGGGGCAATCAGCCCCAGCATTTT
once	16	TRBD2	TRBJ2-1	TRBV3-1/TRBV3-2	CASSPLAGGPSAEQFF	TGTGCCAGCAGCCCACTAGCGGGAGGGCCCTCGGCTGAGCAGTTCTTC
NA	15	TRBD2	TRBJ2-7	TRBV19	CASSRSGARGAEQYF	TGTGCCAGTAGTAGAAGCGGGGCGCGCGGGGCCGAGCAGTACTTC
few	14	TRBD1	TRBJ1-2	TRBV2	CASSGLWQGVGYTF	TGTGCCAGCAGTGGATTGTGGCAGGGGGTCGGCTACACCTTC
NA	13	NA	TRBJ2-1	TRBV18	CASSHDRYNEQFF	TGTGCCAGCTCACACGACAGATACAATGAGCAGTTCTTC
few	16	NA	TRBJ2-1	TRBV5-1	CASSLGSRNRDNEQFF	TGCGCCAGCAGCTTGGGTTCCCGGAATCGGGACAATGAGCAGTTCTTC
NA	12	NA	TRBJ2-7	TRBV27	CASSLPSDEQYF	TGTGCCAGCAGTTTACCCAGCGACGAGCAGTACTTC
once	16	TRBD1	TRBJ2-3	TRBV5-1	CASSLRGTGGIDTQYF	TGCGCCAGCAGCTTAAGGGGGACAGGGGGGATAGATACGCAGTATTTT
NA	16	TRBD1	TRBJ2-5	TRBV11-2	CASSFRLGQGAETQYF	TGTGCCAGCAGCTTTAGACTCGGACAGGGAGCAGAGACCCAGTACTTC
NA	15	TRBD1	TRBJ1-1	TRBV19	CASSRNRGPRTEAFF	TGTGCCAGTAGTAGAAACAGGGGGCCCCGCACTGAAGCTTTCTTT
NA	16	TRBD1	TRBJ2-6	TRBV28	CASRGQGDSGANVLTF	TGTGCCAGCAGGGGACAGGGCGACTCTGGGGCCAACGTCCTGACTTTC
NA	16	NA	TRBJ1-3	TRBV9	CASSPRDERVGNTIYF	TGTGCCAGCAGCCCCAGGGATGAGAGAGTCGGAAACACCATATATTTT
NA	13	NA	TRBJ1-6	TRBV5-6	CASSSPGGWTLHF	TGTGCCAGCAGCTCCCCTGGAGGGTGGACCCTCCACTTT
NA	15	NA	TRBJ2-7	TRBV14	CASSRNTGLLDEQYF	TGTGCCAGCAGCCGCAACACAGGGCTACTCGACGAGCAGTACTTC
NA	14	TRBD2	TRBJ2-5	TRBV19	CASRPSGHQETQYF	TGTGCCAGTAGACCTAGCGGGCACCAAGAGACCCAGTACTTC
NA	12	NA	TRBJ1-1	TRBV10-3	CAISEIFTEAFF	TGTGCCATCAGTGAGATCTTCACTGAAGCTTTCTTT
NA	15	TRBD1	TRBJ2-3	TRBV27	CASSLSGTGGGTQYF	TGTGCCAGCAGTTTATCCGGGACAGGGGGCGGTACGCAGTATTTT
NA	15	NA	TRBJ2-1	TRBV5-8	CASSLEGLLYNEQFF	TGTGCCAGCAGCTTGGAGGGACTCCTTTACAATGAGCAGTTCTTC
NA	16	TRBD1	TRBJ2-2	TRBV2	CASSLGQGNPAGELFF	TGTGCCAGCAGCCTCGGACAGGGGAACCCCGCCGGGGAGCTGTTTTTT
NA	15	TRBD1	TRBJ1-3	TRBV7-8	CASSPWTGSGNTIYF	TGTGCCAGCAGCCCATGGACAGGCTCTGGAAACACCATATATTTT
NA	15	NA	TRBJ2-2	TRBV11-2	CASSHRQDPTGELFF	TGTGCCAGCAGCCACCGACAGGACCCAACCGGGGAGCTGTTTTTT
NA	15	TRBD1	TRBJ1-2	TRBV6-1	CASSEGTGRLGGYTF	TGTGCCAGCAGCGAAGGGACAGGGAGATTAGGTGGCTACACCTTC